The TCR beta chain under discussion was sequenced for a study of blood T cell repertoires in COVID-19. For the study at large: Some COVID-19 samples were acute and others convalescent; all came from the United States, Italy and Spain. PBMCs, B-cell-depleted T cells, or T cells provided the cDNA or gDNA that made up the material.

Per the authors' pipeline: Amplifying reference gene primers gave estimates of nucleated cell counts. Clones were read by immunoSEQ multiplex PCR, and TCRdb kept only the in-frame ones, dropping some. That table is the source of V, J and clone size, and D and trimming were worked out from the DNA. The sample records some 150,000 clones, approximately 87% being singletons. In this sample, this clone turned up once. Germline V gene sequence: CDR1 SEHNR, CDR2 FQNEAQ (reference sequence). This CDR3 comprises 14 residues. The V gene lost 3 bases and the J gene lost 7 bases, with 10 bases spanning the gap. The chain combines TRBV7-9 with TRBJ1-6; D gene uncertain. Specimen: peripheral blood. The receptor comes from a woman aged 50 to 65 with active or convalescent COVID-19. The CDR3 loop is CASSFSPPNSPLHF. Here the CDR3 DNA reads TGTGCCAGCAGCTTCTCCCCCCCGAATTCACCCCTCCACTTT. Full variable domain (rest looked up from reference TRBV7-9 and TRBJ1-6): DTGVSQNPRHKITKRGQNVTFRCDPISEHNRLYWYRQTLGQGPEFLTYFQNEAQLEKSRLLSDRFSAERPKGSFSTLEIQRTEQGDSAMYLCASSFSPPNSPLHFGNGTRLTVT.